These 21 T cell receptor beta chains were sequenced from one sample in a study of OX40 agonist ivuxolimab in advanced cancers. The protocol was immunoSEQ multiplex PCR, while the TCRdb copy is restricted to in-frame clones and leaves out a portion. The data show roughly 70,000 clones, 85% seen once. Here the sequenced sample was CD4+ or CD8+ T cells sorted from blood, taken in a trial of the OX40 agonist ivuxolimab. The receptors derive from an adult with an advanced solid tumor such as melanoma, head and neck, liver or kidney cancer.

The chain is built from TRBV28 and TRBJ1-2; D possibly corresponds to TRBD1 (5 bases). Between the trimmed V and J ends, which lost 7 bases and 2 bases, there was a span of 14 bases. CDR1 MDHEN and CDR2 SYDVKM come from the germline V gene. The CDR3 is 14 amino acids. The CDR3 sequence: CASNHPDSNYGYTF. The CDR3 DNA is TGTGCCAGCAACCACCCCGACAGCAACTATGGCTACACCTTC.

The genes are TRBV15 and TRBJ2-7; 9 bases align to TRBD1. This CDR3 comprises 16 residues. Germline V CDR1 and CDR2: LNHNV, YYDKDF (reference sequence). The J segment lost 6 bases and the V segment lost 1 base, leaving 10 bases of the junction unmatched. The CDR3 DNA follows: TGTGCCACCAGCAGAGGATCCGGGACAGGGAGGGGCGAGCAGTACTTC. It specifies CATSRGSGTGRGEQYF.

The chain recombines TRBV4-3 with TRBJ2-3; a possible D gene is TRBD1 (5 bases). The CDR3 spans 15 residues. The V and J ends lost 1 base and 4 bases respectively, with 12 bases between them. CDR1 LGHNA and CDR2 YSLEER come from the germline V gene. The CDR3 DNA follows: TGCGCCAGCAGCCAAGTGCAGGAAGGGGCAGATACGCAGTATTTT. Translated: CASSQVQEGADTQYF.

The CDR3 here is CASSRSIDGTYGYTF. Here the CDR3 DNA reads TGTGCCAGCTCACGATCCATCGACGGGACCTATGGCTACACCTTC. The chain combines TRBV18 with TRBJ1-2; possible D gene TRBD1, 5 bases. CDR3 size: 15 residues. Germline CDR1 and CDR2: KGHSH and LQKENI. Trimming removed 4 bases from V and 4 bases from J, with 16 bases in between. The full variable domain, in which reference TRBV18 and TRBJ1-2 provide the parts outside the CDR3, is NAGVMQNPRHLVRRRGQEARLRCSPMKGHSHVYWYRQLPEEGLKFMVYLQKENIIDESGMPKERFSAEFPKEGPSILRIQQVVRGDSAAYFCASSRSIDGTYGYTFGSGTRLTVV.

The genes are TRBV18 and TRBJ2-7; 8 nucleotides line up with TRBD2. With 0 bases clipped from V and 7 bases from J, the junction kept 8 bases outside the gene matches. Looked up from germline, CDR1 is KGHSH and CDR2 is LQKENI. The CDR3 runs to 15 residues. The CDR3 nucleotides are TGTGCCAGCTCACCACCGAGCGGGGGCTTCTATGAGCAGTACTTC. This gives the protein CASSPPSGGFYEQYF. Supplemented by reference TRBV18 and TRBJ2-7, the full variable domain reads NAGVMQNPRHLVRRRGQEARLRCSPMKGHSHVYWYRQLPEEGLKFMVYLQKENIIDESGMPKERFSAEFPKEGPSILRIQQVVRGDSAAYFCASSPPSGGFYEQYFGPGTRLTVT.

This chain links TRBV7-9 with TRBJ2-7; 8 positions agree with TRBD2. This CDR3 contains 12 residues. Looked up from germline, CDR1 is SEHNR and CDR2 is FQNEAQ (reference sequence). Trimming removed 3 bases from V and 6 bases from J; junction bases left unmatched: 1. The CDR3, as DNA: TGTGCCAGCAGCTTGGCGGGGGGCGAGCAGTACTTC. This encodes CASSLAGGEQYF.

The chain combines TRBV5-1 with TRBJ1-4, with 9 bases fitting TRBD1. V shed 5 bases, J shed 8 bases, and the junction held 7 bases outside the gene matches. Germline lookup yields CDR1 SGHRS and CDR2 YFSETQ. The CDR3 loop spans 14 amino acids. The CDR3 sequence is CASREGTGSEKLFF. The CDR3 nucleotides read TGCGCCAGCAGGGAAGGGACAGGGAGCGAAAAACTGTTTTTT.

Regarding this clone: The junction shows a germline mismatch at one end, possibly a read error. This chain joins TRBV5-1 and TRBJ1-1; tentatively, D is TRBD1 (6 bases). The CDR3 extends over 13 amino acids. Looked up from germline, CDR1 is SGHRS and CDR2 is YFSETQ. The CDR3 nucleotides read TGCGCCAGCAGCCCCGACAGGAACATTGAAGCTTTCTTT. Translating it yields CASSPDRNIEAFF. Together with reference TRBV5-1 and TRBJ1-1, the CDR3 gives the full variable domain: KAGVTQTPRYLIKTRGQQVTLSCSPISGHRSVSWYQQTPGQGLQFLFEYFSETQRNKGNFPGRFSGRQFSNSRSEMNVSTLELGDSALYLCASSPDRNIEAFFGQGTRLTVV.

The chain links TRBV5-1 to TRBJ2-3; 7 bases match TRBD1. The CDR3 totals 16 residues. The J segment lost 2 bases and the V segment lost 0 bases, leaving 6 bases of the junction unmatched. The V gene's germline CDR1 is SGHRS and CDR2 YFSETQ. CDR3 residues: CASSLATGTATDTQYF. The CDR3 DNA is TGCGCCAGCAGCTTGGCCACAGGGACAGCCACAGATACGCAGTATTTT. The full variable domain, rest sourced from reference TRBV5-1 and TRBJ2-3, is KAGVTQTPRYLIKTRGQQVTLSCSPISGHRSVSWYQQTPGQGLQFLFEYFSETQRNKGNFPGRFSGRQFSNSRSEMNVSTLELGDSALYLCASSLATGTATDTQYFGPGTRLTVL.

V and J are TRBV7-2 and TRBJ2-2; D is unresolved. Germline V gives CDR1 SGHTA, CDR2 FQGNSA. CDR3 length equals 13 residues. V was cut by 2 bases and J by 6 bases, with 7 bases left in between. The CDR3 is CASSLLAPGELFF. CDR3 nucleotide sequence: TGTGCCAGCAGCTTATTAGCCCCCGGGGAGCTGTTTTTT. The entire variable domain, with the rest obtained from reference TRBV7-2 and TRBJ2-2, is as follows: GAGVSQSPSNKVTEKGKDVELRCDPISGHTALYWYRQSLGQGLEFLIYFQGNSAPDKSGLPSDRFSAERTGGSVSTLTIQRTQQEDSAVYLCASSLLAPGELFFGEGSRLTVL.

The chain employs TRBV7-2 and TRBJ1-6, with a possible D match to TRBD1 (5 bases). The CDR3 has 15 residues. Per germline, CDR1 SGHTA and CDR2 FQGNSA. The V end was cut by 5 bases, the J end by 9 bases, with 17 bases between. CDR3 DNA sequence: TGTGCCAGCAGCCCAAACGGGGCCGGGGGTTCACCCCTCCACTTT. Translation gives CASSPNGAGGSPLHF.

The chain combines TRBV19 with TRBJ2-2; TRBD1 aligns across 7 bases. Germline values: CDR1 LNHDA, CDR2 SQIVND (reference sequence). The CDR3 loop spans 14 amino acids. The trim removed 5 bases at V and 4 bases at J, leaving 4 bases unmatched. CDR3 bases: TGTGCCAGTAGTCAGACAGGGAGCACCGGGGAGCTGTTTTTT. It specifies CASSQTGSTGELFF.

J is TRBJ1-4 and V is TRBV5-1, with 12 bases matching TRBD1. Trimming at V came to 4 bases and at J to 5 bases, leaving 6 bases not matched to a gene. This CDR3 has 16 amino acids. Per the germline V gene, CDR1 is SGHRS and CDR2 is YFSETQ. CDR3 amino acids: CASSAGTGGGNEKLFF. The CDR3 coding sequence is TGCGCCAGCAGCGCCGGGACAGGGGGCGGGAATGAAAAACTGTTTTTT. Full variable domain (remainder filled in from reference TRBV5-1 and TRBJ1-4): KAGVTQTPRYLIKTRGQQVTLSCSPISGHRSVSWYQQTPGQGLQFLFEYFSETQRNKGNFPGRFSGRQFSNSRSEMNVSTLELGDSALYLCASSAGTGGGNEKLFFGSGTQLSVL.

The rearrangement joins TRBV6-4 to TRBJ1-1; unclear D gene. CDR3 length: 13 amino acids. Trimming stripped 4 bases from V and 3 bases from J, with 9 bases between. The germline V gene encodes CDR1 MRHNA and CDR2 SNTAGT. The CDR3 DNA follows: TGTGCCAGCAGTGTTTCATGGGACACTGAAGCTTTCTTT. This encodes CASSVSWDTEAFF.

V and J are TRBV28 and TRBJ2-2; D is ambiguous. CDR3 size: 11 residues. Trimming shortened V by 2 bases and J by 8 bases, and 3 bases separated the two germline ends. CDR1 is MDHEN and CDR2 is SYDVKM in the germline V gene. CDR3 nucleotides: TGTGCCAGCAGTTTAGCTGGGGAGCTGTTTTTT. Translating it yields CASSLAGELFF.

The rearrangement links TRBV5-4 to TRBJ1-4; tentatively, D is TRBD1 (6 bases). Trimming cost V 3 bases and J 2 bases, with 8 bases left between them. The CDR3 covers 14 residues. CDR1 and CDR2 from the germline V gene are SGHNT and YYREEE (reference sequence). In nucleotides, the CDR3 is TGTGCCAGCAGCTCCGGACAGACTAATGAAAAACTGTTTTTT. Translating gives CASSSGQTNEKLFF.

The CDR3 DNA reads TGTGCCAGCAGTGAACATTTCGGACGAACTAACTATGGCTACACCTTC. Its protein is CASSEHFGRTNYGYTF. V gene TRBV6-1 combines with J gene TRBJ1-2; unclear D gene. V was shortened by 2 bases and J by 0 bases, with 13 bases between the two germline ends. CDR3 length equals 16 residues. Germline V gives CDR1 MNHNS, CDR2 SASEGT.

In this sample, this clone turned up a few times. This rearrangement joins TRBV11-3 to TRBJ2-7; TRBD1 is a possible D gene (6 bases). CDR3 size: 14 residues. The V and J ends lost 2 bases and 3 bases respectively, with 11 bases between them. Germline CDR1 SGHNT, CDR2 YENEEA. The CDR3 sequence: CASSLRTVNYEQYF. As DNA, the CDR3 is TGTGCCAGCAGCTTAAGGACAGTGAACTACGAGCAGTACTTC. Together with reference TRBV11-3 and TRBJ2-7, the CDR3 gives the full variable domain: EAGVVQSPRYKIIEKKQPVAFWCNPISGHNTLYWYLQNLGQGPELLIRYENEEAVDDSQLPKDRFSAERLKGVDSTLKIQPAELGDSAVYLCASSLRTVNYEQYFGPGTRLTVT.

The chain has TRBV5-1 and TRBJ2-1; 8 bases agree with TRBD2. The CDR3 is 16 residues long. V gave up 4 bases and J gave up 5 bases; unmatched junction bases: 11. Germline assignment: CDR1 SGHRS and CDR2 YFSETQ. Here the CDR3 reads CASSPNVAGSNNEQFF. The CDR3 coding sequence is TGCGCCAGCAGCCCTAATGTAGCGGGATCGAACAATGAGCAGTTCTTC.

This chain links TRBV14 with TRBJ2-3; 10 bases map to TRBD2. Germline CDR1 is SGHDN and CDR2 is FVKESK. CDR3 size: 14 residues. The ends lost 4 bases at V and 11 bases at J; junction bases unmatched: 9. CDR3 sequence (DNA): TGTGCCAGCAGCCGGGCCGGGACTAGCGCCCGGCAGTATTTT. This gives the protein CASSRAGTSARQYF.

This chain connects TRBV10-2 to TRBJ2-6, with a possible D match to TRBD2 (7 bases). The V end was cut by 11 bases, the J end by 0 bases, with 17 bases between. CDR3 length: 16 residues. CDR1 is WSHSY and CDR2 is SAAADI in the germline V gene. CDR3 sequence (DNA): TGCGCCGGGGGGGGCGGAATCAGCTCTGGGGCCAACGTCCTGACTTTC. It encodes CAGGGGISSGANVLTF.